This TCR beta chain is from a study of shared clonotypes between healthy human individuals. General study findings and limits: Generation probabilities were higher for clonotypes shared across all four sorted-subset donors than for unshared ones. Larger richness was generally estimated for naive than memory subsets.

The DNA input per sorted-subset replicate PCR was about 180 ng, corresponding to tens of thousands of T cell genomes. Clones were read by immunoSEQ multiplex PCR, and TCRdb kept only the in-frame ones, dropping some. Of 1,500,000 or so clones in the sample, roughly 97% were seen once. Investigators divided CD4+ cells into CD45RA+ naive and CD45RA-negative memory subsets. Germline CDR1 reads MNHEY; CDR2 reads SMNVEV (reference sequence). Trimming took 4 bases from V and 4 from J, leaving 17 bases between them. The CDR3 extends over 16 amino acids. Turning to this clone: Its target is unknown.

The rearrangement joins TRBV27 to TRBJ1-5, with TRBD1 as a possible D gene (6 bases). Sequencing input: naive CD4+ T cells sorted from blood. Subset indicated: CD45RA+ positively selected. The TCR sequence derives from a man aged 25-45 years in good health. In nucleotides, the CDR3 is TGTGCCAGCAGTTGCCCGGACAGACCATCTAATCAGCCCCAGCATTTT. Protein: CASSCPDRPSNQPQHF.